One and the same sample provided the 27 T cell receptor beta chains below, sequenced in a study of T cell repertoires and leukemia-associated antigens. MiXCR, run by TCRdb on the 5' RACE reads, gives a single entry per CDR3 protein. The profile covers 7,500 to 10,000 distinct CDR3 sequences, with 40% to 55% appearing a single time and about 50% taken by the ten largest. Which antigens these TCRs recognize remains unknown. The specimen was CD3+ T cells sorted from blood and cultured. These receptors all come from a female donor in good health.

For this clonotype: Without the conserved terminal phenylalanine or tryptophan, this CDR3 likely stems from a read error. The chain joins TRBV15 to TRBJ2-4; TRBD2 agrees at 8 bases. CDR3 length equals 17 residues. Per the germline V gene, CDR1 is LNHNV and CDR2 is YYDKDF (reference sequence). The CDR3 spells CAASRAPGGIAKNIQYS. The DNA for the CDR3 is TGTGCCGCCAGCAGAGCCCCGGGAGGGATAGCCAAAAACATTCAGTACTCC.

A note on this clonotype: This sequence may be a read error, since a much larger clone differs from it by one base. V usage is TRBV7-4 and J usage is TRBJ1-1; D not certain. Germline loops: CDR1 SGHVT, CDR2 SQSDAQ. This CDR3 region has 14 residues. The V end was cut by 1 base, the J end by 1 base, with 7 bases between. CDR3 bases: TGTGCCAGCAGCTTAGGGGGAGCGAACACTGAAGCTTTCTTT. Protein sequence: CASSLGGANTEAFF.

V gene TRBV14 combines with J gene TRBJ1-1; D remains unclear. The CDR3 is 16 residues long. V lost 0 bases and J lost 5, with 16 bases in between. The germline CDR1 and CDR2 sequences are SGHDN and FVKESK. CDR3 in amino acids: CASSQDGRAGKTEAFF. CDR3 in DNA: TGTGCCAGCAGCCAAGATGGACGGGCTGGGAAAACTGAAGCTTTCTTT.

V gene TRBV30 combines with J gene TRBJ2-1; the D is unclear. The CDR3 consists of 11 residues. Germline loops: CDR1 GTSNPN, CDR2 SVGIG (reference sequence). V lost 1 base to trimming and J lost 7 bases, with 5 bases between them. Here the CDR3 DNA reads TGTGCCTGGAGTGACCGGAATGAGCAGTTCTTC. It specifies CAWSDRNEQFF.

CDR3 residues: CASKSILADTQYF. The DNA of the CDR3 is TGTGCCAGCAAGTCGATCCTCGCAGATACGCAGTATTTT. This rearrangement joins TRBV6-5 to TRBJ2-3; unclear D gene. The V gene's germline CDR1 is MNHEY and CDR2 SVGAGI. V gave up 7 bases and J gave up 4 bases, with 12 bases separating them. The CDR3 has 13 residues.

Within the sample, this clonotype is medium-sized (0.01 to 0.1%). The chain recombines TRBV12-3 or TRBV12-4 with TRBJ1-4; possible D gene TRBD1, 6 bases. The CDR3 covers 15 residues. The V end lost 3 bases, the J end lost 5 bases, and 13 bases lay between the germline ends. The chain's CDR3 is CASSFPGGANEKLFF. For the CDR3, the DNA is TGTGCCAGCAGTTTCCCTGGGGGGGCGAATGAAAAACTGTTTTTT.

The chain has TRBV11-2 and TRBJ2-1; 8 positions agree with TRBD2. CDR3 length equals 14 residues. Germline trimming cut 0 bases from V and 15 bases from J; bases unmatched to any gene: 10. Germline CDR1 reads SGHAT; CDR2 reads FQNNGV. This chain's CDR3 is CASSLDLPAGEGFF. The CDR3, as DNA: TGTGCCAGCAGCTTAGATCTCCCAGCGGGAGAAGGGTTCTTC.

This chain links TRBV5-1 with TRBJ2-7, with D perhaps matching TRBD1 (6 bases). This CDR3 spans 16 amino acids. Trimming removed 2 bases from V and 3 bases from J, with 18 bases in between. The germline V gene has CDR1 SGHRS and CDR2 YFSETQ. The CDR3 DNA follows: TGCGCCAGCAGCTTCGGTGAACAGGGTGGGATCTACGAGCAGTACTTC. It specifies CASSFGEQGGIYEQYF.

In its sample, this clonotype was seen many times. The chain couples TRBV18 to TRBJ2-7, with 8 bases fitting TRBD2. V shed 0 bases and J 6 bases; nucleotides not matched to a gene: 10. Germline V gene sequence: CDR1 KGHSH, CDR2 LQKENI. This CDR3 comprises 16 residues. CDR3 coding DNA: TGTGCCAGCTCACCACCATTACCGGGAGGGCCCGGCGAGCAGTACTTC. It translates to CASSPPLPGGPGEQYF.

Turning to this clonotype: This clone may be a read error of a much larger clone one base away. The V gene is TRBV20-1, the J gene TRBJ1-5; no reliable D call. CDR1 is DFQATT, CDR2 SNEGSKA, per germline (reference sequence). The CDR3 loop spans 13 amino acids. Deletions cut 1 base from V and 2 bases from J, with 6 bases between. The DNA for the CDR3 is TGCAGTGCTAGAGGACTGCGCAATCAGCCCCAGCATTTT. As protein: CSARGLRNQPQHF.

This clonotype was recorded once. The chain uses TRBV5-5 and TRBJ2-2; 7 bases map to TRBD1. Germline V gives CDR1 SGHKS, CDR2 YYEKEE (reference sequence). Trimming cost V 5 bases and J 8 bases; bases outside gene matches: 6. This CDR3 contains 13 residues. The CDR3 nucleotides read TGTGCCAGCAGTTGGGGACAGACGGGGGAGCTGTTTTTT. Translating it yields CASSWGQTGELFF.

This clonotype rates as medium-sized. The chain joins TRBV5-1 to TRBJ2-1; TRBD2 matches 10 bases. Looked up from germline, CDR1 is SGHRS and CDR2 is YFSETQ. The CDR3 consists of 15 residues. After removal of 4 bases from V and 4 bases from J, the junction contained 5 bases not matched to a gene. CDR3 DNA sequence: TGCGCCAGCAGCCCGGGACTAGCGACGTACAATGAGCAGTTCTTC. Its protein product is CASSPGLATYNEQFF.

This rearrangement joins TRBV20-1 to TRBJ2-1; D is unclear. The germline gives CDR1 DFQATT, CDR2 SNEGSKA (reference sequence). The V gene lost 0 bases and the J gene lost 3 bases, with 12 bases spanning the gap. The CDR3 consists of 15 residues. The CDR3 sequence is CSARDNQVNYNEQFF. For the CDR3, the DNA is TGCAGTGCTAGAGATAACCAGGTTAACTACAATGAGCAGTTCTTC.

In this sample, this clonotype turned up a few times. Germline and junction disagree at one end, which may indicate a read error. The chain combines TRBV7-2 with TRBJ2-5, with D unclear. This CDR3 comprises 14 residues. From germline, CDR1 is SGHTA and CDR2 FQGNSA. CDR3 amino acids: CANSLEVFNGNQYF. As DNA, the CDR3 is TGTGCCAACAGCCTAGAGGTGTTCAATGGTAACCAATACTTC.

Comment on this clonotype: This could be a read error, since a much larger clone is one nucleotide away. Here the CDR3 DNA reads TGTGCCAGCTCCCAGACTAGCGGGAGTATCGGGTACAATGAGCGGTTCTTC. Translation: CASSQTSGSIGYNERFF. The chain joins TRBV18 to TRBJ2-1, with 12 bases fitting TRBD2. The CDR3 totals 17 residues. CDR1 and CDR2 from the germline V gene are KGHSH and LQKENI. Full variable domain (remainder filled in from reference TRBV18 and TRBJ2-1): NAGVMQNPRHLVRRRGQEARLRCSPMKGHSHVYWYRQLPEEGLKFMVYLQKENIIDESGMPKERFSAEFPKEGPSILRIQQVVRGDSAAYFCASSQTSGSIGYNERFFGPGTRLTVL.

By sample fraction, this clonotype is medium-sized. The chain employs TRBV12-3 or TRBV12-4 and TRBJ2-1; 7 bases fit TRBD1. The CDR3 has 18 residues. Germline trimming cut 1 base from V and 4 bases from J; bases unmatched to any gene: 13. The CDR3 reads CASSLVVGRGWFYNEQFF. The CDR3 DNA reads as TGTGCCAGCAGTTTAGTTGTTGGCAGGGGGTGGTTTTACAATGAGCAGTTCTTC.

The CDR3: CSAAQTGAHGYTF. The DNA of the CDR3 is TGCAGTGCTGCACAAACAGGGGCCCATGGCTACACCTTC. V and J are TRBV20-1 and TRBJ1-2, with 7 bases aligning to TRBD1. Germline V gene sequence: CDR1 DFQATT, CDR2 SNEGSKA (reference sequence). This CDR3 spans 13 amino acids. V was clipped by 5 bases and J by 6 bases; unmatched bases: 9.

The genes are TRBV5-4 and TRBJ1-2, with D possibly matching TRBD1 (5 bases). This CDR3 has 13 residues. V lost 6 bases and J lost 4, with 13 bases in between. The germline V gene has CDR1 SGHNT and CDR2 YYREEE (reference sequence). The CDR3 coding sequence is TGTGCCAGCACCAGAGACAGCTTCTATGGCTACACCTTC. Protein product: CASTRDSFYGYTF.

This clonotype is medium-sized. The chain is built from TRBV5-1 and TRBJ2-2; D gene uncertain. This CDR3 contains 13 residues. Germline V CDR1 and CDR2: SGHRS, YFSETQ. V lost 7 bases to trimming and J lost 2 bases, with 9 bases between them. The CDR3, as DNA: TGCGCCAGCGGGGTCGGAAACACCGGGGAGCTGTTTTTT. This translates into CASGVGNTGELFF.

This clonotype is medium-sized. In DNA form, the CDR3 reads TGTGCCAGCATCTCCGGGACTAGCGGGTGGGGTGAGACCCAGTACTTC. This sequence encodes CASISGTSGWGETQYF. The chain recombines TRBV12-3 or TRBV12-4 with TRBJ2-5; 12 nucleotides align to TRBD2. The CDR3 covers 16 residues. V gave up 7 bases and J gave up 5 bases; unmatched junction bases: 11.

This clonotype was found once. The chain couples TRBV10-3 to TRBJ2-1; TRBD1 agrees at 7 bases. Germline loops: CDR1 ENHRY, CDR2 SYGVKD. The CDR3 is made up of 16 amino acids. V trimming: 8 bases; J trimming: 1 base; junction bases outside the gene matches: 11. The CDR3 spells CAIGGQTGMSYNEQFF. The CDR3 bases are TGTGCCATCGGTGGGCAGACAGGGATGTCCTACAATGAGCAGTTCTTC.

V is TRBV7-6 and J is TRBJ1-2; D is ambiguous. The CDR3 totals 13 residues. Germline CDR1 SGHVS, CDR2 FNYEAQ. Trimming pared 2 bases from V and 8 bases from J, leaving 12 bases between. CDR3 in amino acids: CASSLKDLSGYTF. CDR3 DNA sequence: TGTGCCAGCAGCTTAAAGGACCTCTCGGGCTACACCTTC.

On this clonotype itself: At one end, the junction sequence differs from germline, possibly due to a read error. DNA for the CDR3: TGTGCCGGCCAAGGGGCGACGACAGCGACCAGACTGGACTTC. Amino acid sequence: CAGQGATTATRLDF. The rearrangement uses TRBV2 and TRBJ2-7; D is possibly TRBD1 (5 bases). The V gene's germline CDR1 is SNHLY and CDR2 FYNNEI. The CDR3 has 14 residues. Drawing the rest from reference TRBV2 and TRBJ2-7, the complete variable domain is EPEVTQTPSHQVTQMGQEVILRCVPISNHLYFYWYRQILGQKVEFLVSFYNNEISEKSEIFDDQFSVERPDGSNFTLKIRSTKLEDSAMYFCAGQGATTATRLDFGPGTRLTVT.

This clonotype was picked up a small number of times. The chain uses TRBV20-1 and TRBJ2-1; possible D gene TRBD2, 5 bases. Per the germline V gene, CDR1 is DFQATT and CDR2 is SNEGSKA (reference sequence). CDR3 size: 14 residues. Trimming shortened V by 0 bases and J by 7 bases, and 13 bases separated the two germline ends. CDR3 region: CSARDPASWNEQFF. The CDR3 DNA sequence: TGCAGTGCTAGAGATCCGGCTAGCTGGAATGAGCAGTTCTTC.

This clonotype was seen a single time. The chain combines TRBV5-6 with TRBJ2-7; D unclear. V shed 1 base and J shed 6 bases, with 14 bases lying between them. Germline assignment: CDR1 SGHDT and CDR2 YYEEEE. The length of the CDR3 is 14 residues. CDR3 residues: CASSLRQTVCEQYF. The CDR3 nucleotides are TGTGCCAGCAGCTTGCGGCAGACCGTCTGCGAGCAGTACTTC.

Judged by abundance, this clonotype is medium-sized. The J gene is TRBJ2-5, the V gene TRBV20-1, with 14 bases lining up with TRBD2. J was trimmed by 9 bases and V by 6 bases; bases with no gene match: 9. The V gene's germline CDR1 is DFQATT and CDR2 SNEGSKA (reference sequence). The CDR3 runs to 14 residues. CDR3 protein: CSALGLAGDKAQYF. Here the CDR3 DNA reads TGCAGTGCCCTGGGACTAGCGGGAGATAAGGCCCAGTACTTC.

This sequence joins TRBV20-1 and TRBJ1-2; D is unresolved. V lost 0 bases to trimming and J lost 4 bases, with 15 bases between them. The germline V gene has CDR1 DFQATT and CDR2 SNEGSKA (reference sequence). The CDR3 runs 15 residues. Here the CDR3 DNA reads TGCAGTGCTAGAGATCAGACTGTTATTTCCTATGGCTACACCTTC. Translating gives CSARDQTVISYGYTF.